The 17 T cell receptor beta chains below all came from one sample that was sequenced in a study of blood T cell repertoires in COVID-19. Measured with immunoSEQ multiplex PCR; TCRdb has only the in-frame clones, and not every one. The table lists some 350,000 clones, around four fifths of them singletons. Sequenced sample: peripheral blood. The receptors were sampled from a man between 25 and 39 years old with active or convalescent COVID-19.

This clone was seen a handful of times. The chain uses TRBV10-3 and TRBJ1-1; no reliable D call. The CDR3 runs to 13 residues. Germline V gives CDR1 ENHRY, CDR2 SYGVKD. Trimming took 6 bases from V and 0 from J, leaving 8 bases between them. CDR3 bases: TGTGCCATCAGAAGAACAATGAACACTGAAGCTTTCTTT. Translating it yields CAIRRTMNTEAFF.

J is TRBJ1-4 and V is TRBV7-9; TRBD1 might be the D (5 bases). The V and J ends lost 5 bases and 1 base respectively, with 17 bases between them. CDR1 and CDR2 (germline): SEHNR, FQNEAQ (reference sequence). The CDR3 is 17 amino acids. The CDR3 bases are TGTGCCAGCAGCCCGGCAGGCAGGGCCCGAACTAATGAAAAACTGTTTTTT. This sequence encodes CASSPAGRARTNEKLFF.

In its sample, this clone was seen once. This chain uses TRBV24-1 with TRBJ2-1; 7 nucleotides line up with TRBD2. The J segment lost 1 base and the V segment lost 5 bases, leaving 13 bases of the junction unmatched. The CDR3 has 18 amino acids. Germline CDR1 reads KGHDR; CDR2 reads SFDVKD. CDR3 sequence (DNA): TGTGCCACCAGTGGTACTGCGGGGAGGGACTATTCCTACAATGAGCAGTTCTTC. Amino acid sequence: CATSGTAGRDYSYNEQFF.

The chain links TRBV6-5 to TRBJ1-2, with 10 nucleotides matching TRBD1. Germline V lookup: CDR1 MNHEY, CDR2 SVGAGI. The CDR3 runs to 14 residues. The V segment lost 6 bases and the J segment 5 bases; nucleotides outside the gene matches: 6. In nucleotides, the CDR3 is TGTGCCAGCAGGGGGACAGGGGATTCTTATGGCTACACCTTC. Protein sequence: CASRGTGDSYGYTF.

This clone was recorded once. The rearrangement joins TRBV9 to TRBJ1-4, with 7 bases matching TRBD1. The V and J ends lost 4 bases and 8 bases, in that order; junction bases with no gene match: 14. The CDR3 covers 16 residues. Germline V lookup: CDR1 SGDLS, CDR2 YYNGEE. The CDR3 is CASSPPGQALGEKLFF. DNA for the CDR3: TGTGCCAGCAGCCCTCCCGGACAGGCCTTGGGAGAAAAACTGTTTTTT.

The DNA for the CDR3 is TGCAGCGTCCTTCGGGCAGATACGCAGTATTTT. Protein product: CSVLRADTQYF. The genes are TRBV29-1 and TRBJ2-3, with D uncertain. This CDR3 contains 11 residues. The V end lost 6 bases, the J end lost 4 bases, and 8 bases lay between the germline ends. CDR1 and CDR2 from the germline V gene are SQVTM and ANQGSEA.

V usage is TRBV18 and J usage is TRBJ2-5, with D hard to call. Germline lookup yields CDR1 KGHSH and CDR2 LQKENI. Between the trimmed V and J ends, which lost 4 bases and 2 bases, there was a span of 8 bases. The CDR3 sequence is 13 residues long. The CDR3 DNA is TGTGCCAGCTCACGCGAGTCTCAAGAGACCCAGTACTTC. It translates to CASSRESQETQYF.

J is TRBJ2-7 and V is TRBV28, with 9 bases fitting TRBD1. Germline V gene lookup returns CDR1 MDHEN and CDR2 SYDVKM. The CDR3 consists of 13 residues. V trimming: 6 bases; J trimming: 7 bases; junction bases outside the gene matches: 7. CDR3 bases: TGTGCCAGCAGGCTACAGGGGGCGTCAGAGCAGTACTTC. This sequence encodes CASRLQGASEQYF.

The V gene is TRBV7-9, the J gene TRBJ2-1, with 7 bases aligning to TRBD2. CDR1 is SEHNR and CDR2 is FQNEAQ in the germline V gene (reference sequence). J lost 6 bases, V lost 6 bases, and 14 bases had no gene match. The CDR3 sequence is 16 residues long. As DNA, the CDR3 is TGTGCCAGCAGGGCTAGCGGTTACTCCTTGGGCAATGAGCAGTTCTTC. Its translation: CASRASGYSLGNEQFF. Variable domain in full (rest from reference TRBV7-9 and TRBJ2-1): DTGVSQNPRHKITKRGQNVTFRCDPISEHNRLYWYRQTLGQGPEFLTYFQNEAQLEKSRLLSDRFSAERPKGSFSTLEIQRTEQGDSAMYLCASRASGYSLGNEQFFGPGTRLTVL.

The CDR3 here is CASSLSGTGGYGYTF. CDR3 bases: TGCGCCAGCAGCCTAAGCGGTACAGGGGGCTATGGCTACACCTTC. This chain links TRBV4-3 with TRBJ1-2, with TRBD1 identical over 8 bases. Germline lookup yields CDR1 LGHNA and CDR2 YSLEER. V lost 4 bases to trimming and J lost 4 bases; unmatched junction nucleotides: 8. The CDR3 consists of 15 residues.

The chain employs TRBV10-3 and TRBJ2-5; a weak D match, TRBD1 (6 bases). Trimming shortened V by 7 bases and J by 2 bases, and 11 bases separated the two germline ends. CDR1 ENHRY and CDR2 SYGVKD come from the germline V gene. The CDR3 extends over 13 amino acids. CDR3 nucleotides: TGTGCCATCAAGGGGGACATTCAAGAGACCCAGTACTTC. Translating gives CAIKGDIQETQYF.

This clone was seen only once. Other nucleotide sequences in the sample specify the same CDR3. This chain joins TRBV6-2 or TRBV6-3 and TRBJ2-7, with D uncertain. Germline V gene sequence: CDR1 MNHEY, CDR2 SVGEGT. The CDR3 extends over 15 amino acids. The V and J ends lost 5 bases and 0 bases respectively, with 14 bases between them. The CDR3 sequence: CASSPLTGLSYEQYF. DNA of the CDR3: TGTGCCAGCAGTCCCCTCACGGGTCTCTCCTACGAGCAGTACTTC.

This clone was seen only a few times. The chain carries TRBV5-8 and TRBJ2-2; no clear D. Germline V CDR1 and CDR2: SGHTS, YDEGEE. This CDR3 has 14 amino acids. V lost 0 bases, J lost 5 bases, and 8 bases lay in between. CDR3 DNA: TGTGCCAGCAGCTTGGGTCGGTTTACCGGGGAGCTGTTTTTT. This sequence encodes CASSLGRFTGELFF.

The rearrangement uses TRBV19 and TRBJ2-5; 11 nucleotides match TRBD1. Losses at the gene ends were 4 bases for V and 5 bases for J; bases not matched to a gene: 9. The CDR3 has 16 residues. From germline, CDR1 is LNHDA and CDR2 SQIVND (reference sequence). The DNA of the CDR3 is TGTGCCAGTAGTAGAGGACGGACAGGGGGCCTGGAGACCCAGTACTTC. Its translation: CASSRGRTGGLETQYF.

Only a few counts were recorded for this clone. The J gene is TRBJ2-2, the V gene TRBV7-9; 9 bases agree with TRBD2. V shed 4 bases and J 3 bases; nucleotides not matched to a gene: 3. Germline assignment: CDR1 SEHNR and CDR2 FQNEAQ (reference sequence). This CDR3 has 15 residues. CDR3 DNA: TGTGCCAGCAGCTCTAAGCGGGGGGACACCGGGGAGCTGTTTTTT. It codes for CASSSKRGDTGELFF.

This sequence joins TRBV6-2 or TRBV6-3 and TRBJ2-7, with D perhaps TRBD1 (5 bases). V lost 2 bases to trimming and J lost 0 bases, with 8 bases between them. This CDR3 comprises 14 residues. CDR1 MNHEY and CDR2 SVGEGT come from the germline V gene. The CDR3: CASSYRDSSYEQYF. The CDR3 DNA follows: TGTGCCAGCAGTTACCGAGACAGCTCCTACGAGCAGTACTTC.

This rearrangement joins TRBV7-3 to TRBJ2-1; the match to TRBD2 covers 9 bases. This CDR3 spans 15 amino acids. Germline CDR1 SGHTA, CDR2 FQGTGA. V trimming: 3 bases; J trimming: 0 bases; junction bases outside the gene matches: 0. The CDR3 nucleotides read TGTGCCAGCAGCTTTAGCGGGAGCTCCTACAATGAGCAGTTCTTC. Translated, it gives CASSFSGSSYNEQFF.